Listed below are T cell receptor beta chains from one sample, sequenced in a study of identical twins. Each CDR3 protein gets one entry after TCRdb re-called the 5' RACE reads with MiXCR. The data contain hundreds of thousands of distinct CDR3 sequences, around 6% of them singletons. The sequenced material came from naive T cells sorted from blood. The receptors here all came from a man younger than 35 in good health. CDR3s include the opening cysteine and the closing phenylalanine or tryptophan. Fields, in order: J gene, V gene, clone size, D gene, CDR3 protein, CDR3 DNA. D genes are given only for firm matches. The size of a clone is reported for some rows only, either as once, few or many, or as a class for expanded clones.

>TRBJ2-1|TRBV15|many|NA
CATSRAGVGVLYNEQFF
TGTGCCACCAGCAGAGCGGGCGTGGGGGTCCTTTACAATGAGCAGTTCTTC
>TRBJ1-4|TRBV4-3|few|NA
CASSQDRPGTNEKLFF
TGCGCCAGCAGCCAAGATCGGCCAGGAACTAATGAAAAACTGTTTTTT
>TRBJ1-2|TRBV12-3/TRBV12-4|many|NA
CAIRRAGYGYTF
TGTGCCATCCGGCGAGCAGGCTATGGCTACACCTTC
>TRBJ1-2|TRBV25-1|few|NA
CASSDPWTAGYTF
TGTGCCAGCAGTGACCCGTGGACAGCCGGCTACACCTTC
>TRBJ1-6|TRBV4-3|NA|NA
CASSQDPSPPLHF
TGCGCCAGCAGCCAAGACCCGTCGCCACCCCTCCACTTT
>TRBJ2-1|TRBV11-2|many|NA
CASSPLKGPWDEQFF
TGTGCCAGCAGCCCTTTAAAGGGCCCTTGGGATGAGCAGTTCTTC
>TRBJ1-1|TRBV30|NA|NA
CAWRSSVGTEAFF
TGTGCCTGGAGATCGTCTGTGGGGACTGAAGCTTTCTTT
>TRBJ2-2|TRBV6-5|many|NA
CASSYGQTNTGELFF
TGTGCCAGCAGTTACGGACAGACGAACACCGGGGAGCTGTTTTTT
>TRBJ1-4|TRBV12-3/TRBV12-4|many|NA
CASSLEVYEKLFF
TGTGCCAGCAGTTTAGAGGTGTATGAAAAACTGTTTTTT
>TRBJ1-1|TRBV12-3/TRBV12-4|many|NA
CASRRLSTEAFF
TGTGCCAGCAGACGACTTAGCACTGAAGCTTTCTTT
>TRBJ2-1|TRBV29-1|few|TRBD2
CSVEGMASGSLNEQFF
TGCAGCGTTGAAGGAATGGCTAGCGGGAGTCTAAATGAGCAGTTCTTC
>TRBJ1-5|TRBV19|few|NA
CASSIVSGNSNQPQHF
TGTGCCAGTAGTATAGTTAGTGGGAATAGCAATCAGCCCCAGCATTTT
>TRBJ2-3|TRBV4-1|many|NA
CASSQEGGTSTDTQYF
TGCGCCAGCAGCCAAGAGGGAGGTACTAGCACAGATACGCAGTATTTT
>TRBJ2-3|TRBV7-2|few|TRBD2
CASSSRLAGGLDTQYF
TGTGCCAGCAGCTCCCGACTAGCGGGAGGTTTGGATACGCAGTATTTT
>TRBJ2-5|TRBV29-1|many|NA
CSVREETQYF
TGCAGCGTTAGAGAAGAGACCCAGTACTTC
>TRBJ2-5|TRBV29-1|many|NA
CSVAADYSAGETQYF
TGCAGCGTTGCTGCTGATTACTCCGCAGGCGAGACCCAGTACTTC
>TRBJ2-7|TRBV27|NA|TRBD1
CASSWGTGLAYEQYF
TGTGCCAGCAGTTGGGGGACAGGGCTAGCCTACGAGCAGTACTTC
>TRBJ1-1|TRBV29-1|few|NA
CSVYPPGRGTEAFF
TGCAGCGTTTATCCTCCGGGGCGTGGGACTGAAGCTTTCTTT
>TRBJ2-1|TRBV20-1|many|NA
CSARKRTFYNEQFF
TGCAGTGCTAGAAAAAGGACATTTTACAATGAGCAGTTCTTC
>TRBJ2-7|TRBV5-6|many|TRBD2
CASSSLALAGRLYEQYF
TGTGCCAGCAGCTCCTTGGCTCTAGCGGGACGGCTCTACGAGCAGTACTTC
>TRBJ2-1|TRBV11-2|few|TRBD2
CASSSRGPGTSVSNEQFF
TGTGCCAGCAGCTCTAGGGGACCGGGGACTAGCGTTTCAAATGAGCAGTTCTTC
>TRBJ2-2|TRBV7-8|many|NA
CASSSSRPATRVTTGELFF
TGTGCCAGCAGCTCTTCCCGACCCGCGACCAGGGTGACCACCGGGGAGCTGTTTTTT
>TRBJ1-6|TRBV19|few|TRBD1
CASSRRDRGNSPLHF
TGTGCCAGTAGTAGAAGAGACAGGGGGAATTCACCCCTCCACTTT
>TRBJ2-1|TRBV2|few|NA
CASILDSSSYNEQFF
TGTGCCAGCATACTGGACTCTAGCTCCTACAATGAGCAGTTCTTC